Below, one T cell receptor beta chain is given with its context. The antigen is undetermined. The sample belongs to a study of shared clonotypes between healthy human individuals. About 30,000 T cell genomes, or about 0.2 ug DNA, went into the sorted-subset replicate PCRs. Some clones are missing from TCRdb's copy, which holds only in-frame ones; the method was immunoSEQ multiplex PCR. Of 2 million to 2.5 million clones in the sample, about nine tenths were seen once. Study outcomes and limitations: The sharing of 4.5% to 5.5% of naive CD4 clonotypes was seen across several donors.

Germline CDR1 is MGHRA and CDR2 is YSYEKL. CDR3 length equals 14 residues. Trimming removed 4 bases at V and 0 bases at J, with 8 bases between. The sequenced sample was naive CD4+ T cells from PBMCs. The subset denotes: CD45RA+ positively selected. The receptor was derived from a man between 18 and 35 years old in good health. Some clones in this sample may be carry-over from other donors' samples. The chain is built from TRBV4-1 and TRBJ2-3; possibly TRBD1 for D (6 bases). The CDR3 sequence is CASSRGQSTDTQYF. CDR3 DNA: TGCGCCAGCAGCCGCGGACAGAGCACAGATACGCAGTATTTT.